Sequencing of this T cell receptor beta chain was carried out in a study of response to subunit inactivated influenza vaccine. The study, taken as a whole, reports: Authors suggested seasonal influenza vaccinations each recruit few new T cells.

Details on this clonotype: Its target is not known.

Germline CDR1 reads SGHDT; CDR2 reads YYEEEE. The CDR3 sequence is 15 residues long. After removal of 3 bases from V and 4 bases from J, the junction contained 7 bases not matched to a gene. TCRdb passed the RT-PCR reads through MiXCR, listing each CDR3 protein once. The repertoire holds some 850,000 distinct CDR3 sequences, with 15% to 20% as singletons. This TCR derives from a man aged 50 to 59 who received an inactivated influenza vaccine. This specimen consisted of PBMCs from blood, obtained around 5 days after vaccination. The chain carries TRBV5-6 and TRBJ1-2; 9 nucleotides line up with TRBD1. The CDR3 loop is CASSYGQGFSYGYTF. The CDR3 nucleotides read TGTGCCAGCAGCTACGGACAGGGGTTTTCCTATGGCTACACCTTC.